This TCR beta chain originates from a study of T cell responses to AZD1222 COVID-19 vaccine. By sample share, this clone is medium-sized (0.01 to 0.1%). Antigen: not known. This CDR3 region has 15 residues. V shed 3 bases and J shed 0 bases, with 12 bases lying between them. Germline V gene sequence: CDR1 SGHNT, CDR2 YYREEE (reference sequence). Study results and caveats: Sampled repertoires all dated from after the peak T cell response.

Sequenced by immunoSEQ multiplex PCR; TCRdb stores in-frame clones only, minus some. The sample has some 170,000 clones, roughly 90% seen once; the top ten hold roughly 4.3%. The specimen was peripheral blood, collected 28 days after the second AZD1222 dose. The rearrangement links TRBV5-4 to TRBJ1-1; weak D call: TRBD1 (6 bases). The receptor was derived from an adult who received the AZD1222 COVID-19 vaccine. CDR3 coding DNA: TGTGCCAGCAGCTCCGGGGGGACACTGAACACTGAAGCTTTCTTT. Translation: CASSSGGTLNTEAFF.